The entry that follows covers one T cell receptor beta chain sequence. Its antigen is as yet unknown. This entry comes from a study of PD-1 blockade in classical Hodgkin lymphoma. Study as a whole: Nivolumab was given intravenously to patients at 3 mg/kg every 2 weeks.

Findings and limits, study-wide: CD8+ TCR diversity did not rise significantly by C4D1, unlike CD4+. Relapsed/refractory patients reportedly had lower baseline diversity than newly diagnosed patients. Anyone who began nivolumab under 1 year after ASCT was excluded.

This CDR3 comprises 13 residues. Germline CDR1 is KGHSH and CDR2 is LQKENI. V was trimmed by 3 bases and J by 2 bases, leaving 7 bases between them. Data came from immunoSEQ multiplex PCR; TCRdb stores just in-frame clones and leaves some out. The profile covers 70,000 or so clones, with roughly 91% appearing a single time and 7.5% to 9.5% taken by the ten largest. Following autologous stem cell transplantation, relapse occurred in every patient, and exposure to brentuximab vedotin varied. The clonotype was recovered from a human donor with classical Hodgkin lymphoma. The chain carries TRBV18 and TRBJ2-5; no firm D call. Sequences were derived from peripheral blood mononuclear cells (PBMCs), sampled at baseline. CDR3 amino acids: CASSPGSQETQYF. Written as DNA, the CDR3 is TGTGCCAGCTCACCCGGCAGTCAAGAGACCCAGTACTTC.